These 7 T cell receptor beta chains originate from one sample sequenced in a study of blood T cells in healthy people across ages. PCR was performed a second time for roughly 7 to 11 cycles using a sample-barcoded 5' primer and a J-beta primer mix. MiXCR was run by TCRdb on the 5' RACE reads, yielding one entry per CDR3 protein. This table has 1,800,000 or so distinct CDR3 sequences, more than 35% appearing once. Sequences were obtained from blood. All receptors come from a human donor in good health.

The chain couples TRBV20-1 to TRBJ2-7; TRBD1 is a possible D gene (6 bases). Germline V lookup: CDR1 DFQATT, CDR2 SNEGSKA (reference sequence). This CDR3 region has 13 residues. V gave up 4 bases and J gave up 0 bases, with 10 bases separating them. For the CDR3, the DNA is TGCAGTGCTACCGAGGACAGCTCCTACGAGCAGTACTTC. Amino acid sequence: CSATEDSSYEQYF.

This sequence joins TRBV7-2 and TRBJ2-2; the D gene is possibly TRBD1 (6 bases). The length of the CDR3 is 15 residues. The germline V gene encodes CDR1 SGHTA and CDR2 FQGNSA. Trimming shortened V by 5 bases and J by 5 bases, and 15 bases separated the two germline ends. In DNA, the CDR3 is TGTGCCAGCAGCACAAGCGTGGGGGCAACCGGGGAGCTGTTTTTT. Translation: CASSTSVGATGELFF.

This clonotype was observed once. The rearrangement joins TRBV30 to TRBJ2-1; D not resolved. The germline V gene has CDR1 GTSNPN and CDR2 SVGIG (reference sequence). This CDR3 has 15 amino acids. With 2 bases removed from V and 4 bases from J, the gap between germline ends came to 15 bases. CDR3 sequence: CAWSPEAAPYNEQFF. Here the CDR3 DNA reads TGTGCCTGGAGTCCAGAGGCGGCTCCTTACAATGAGCAGTTCTTC.

The sample holds a few counts of this clonotype. V gene TRBV20-1 combines with J gene TRBJ2-1; TRBD1 agrees at 7 bases. Per germline, CDR1 DFQATT and CDR2 SNEGSKA (reference sequence). The CDR3 covers 15 residues. The V segment lost 2 bases and the J segment 4 bases; nucleotides outside the gene matches: 8. CDR3 DNA sequence: TGCAGTGCTAGACCGGGACAGCGATCATACAATGAGCAGTTCTTC. It specifies CSARPGQRSYNEQFF.

The V gene is TRBV7-8, the J gene TRBJ2-7; D not resolved. The DNA end lines up better with TRBJ2-5; the J call may be wrong. Looked up from germline, CDR1 is SGHVS and CDR2 is FQNEAQ. This CDR3 is 10 amino acids long. CDR3 protein: CASSLKTQYF. DNA for the CDR3: TGTGCCAGCAGCTTGAAGACCCAGTACTTC.

The sample holds a few counts of this clonotype. V usage is TRBV12-3 or TRBV12-4 and J usage is TRBJ1-4; a weak D match, TRBD1 (5 bases). This CDR3 has 15 amino acids. V was pared by 5 bases and J by 4 bases, with 14 bases between. CDR3 residues: CASSPRVGGNEKLFF. Here the CDR3 DNA reads TGTGCCAGCAGTCCCAGAGTTGGGGGTAATGAAAAACTGTTTTTT.

V gene TRBV27 combines with J gene TRBJ2-4; 9 nucleotides align to TRBD1. With the DNA end fitting TRBJ2-7 better, the J assignment may be wrong. This CDR3 has 15 amino acids. The germline gives CDR1 MNHEY, CDR2 SMNVEV (reference sequence). The DNA of the CDR3 is TGTGCCAGCAGTTTAACCACCGGGACAGGGTCCGAGCAGTACTTC. This encodes CASSLTTGTGSEQYF.